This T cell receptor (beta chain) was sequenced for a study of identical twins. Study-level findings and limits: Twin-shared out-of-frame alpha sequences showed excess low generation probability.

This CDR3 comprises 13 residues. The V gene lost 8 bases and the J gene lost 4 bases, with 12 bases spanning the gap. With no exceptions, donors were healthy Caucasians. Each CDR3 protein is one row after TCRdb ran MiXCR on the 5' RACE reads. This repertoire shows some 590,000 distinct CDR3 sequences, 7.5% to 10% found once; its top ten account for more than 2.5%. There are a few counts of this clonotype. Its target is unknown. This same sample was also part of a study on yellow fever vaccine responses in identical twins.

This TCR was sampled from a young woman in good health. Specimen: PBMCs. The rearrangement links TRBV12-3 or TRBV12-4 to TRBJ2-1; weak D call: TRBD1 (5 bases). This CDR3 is CASHLGAYNEQFF. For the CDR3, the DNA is TGTGCCAGCCATTTAGGGGCTTACAATGAGCAGTTCTTC.